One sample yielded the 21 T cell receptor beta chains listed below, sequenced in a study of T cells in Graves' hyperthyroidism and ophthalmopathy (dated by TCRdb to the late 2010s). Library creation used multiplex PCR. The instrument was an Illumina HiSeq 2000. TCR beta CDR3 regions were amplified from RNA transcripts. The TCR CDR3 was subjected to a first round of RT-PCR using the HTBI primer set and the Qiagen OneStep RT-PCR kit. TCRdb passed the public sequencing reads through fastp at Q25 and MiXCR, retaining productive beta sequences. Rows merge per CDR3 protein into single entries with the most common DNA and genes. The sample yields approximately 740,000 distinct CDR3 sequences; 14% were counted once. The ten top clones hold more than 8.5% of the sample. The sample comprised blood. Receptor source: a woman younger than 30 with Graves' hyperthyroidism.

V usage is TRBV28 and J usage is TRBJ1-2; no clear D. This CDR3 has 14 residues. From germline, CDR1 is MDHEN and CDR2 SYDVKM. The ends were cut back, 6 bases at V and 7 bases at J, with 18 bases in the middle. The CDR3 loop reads CASSSSGPTTGYTF. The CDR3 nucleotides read TGTGCCAGCAGCTCCTCTGGCCCTACGACTGGCTACACCTTC.

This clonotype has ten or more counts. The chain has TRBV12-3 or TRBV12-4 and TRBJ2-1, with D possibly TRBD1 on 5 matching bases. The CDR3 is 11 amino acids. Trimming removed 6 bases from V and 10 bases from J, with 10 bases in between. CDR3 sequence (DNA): TGTGCCAGCAGCTCAGGGTGGGAGCAGTTCTTC. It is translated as CASSSGWEQFF.

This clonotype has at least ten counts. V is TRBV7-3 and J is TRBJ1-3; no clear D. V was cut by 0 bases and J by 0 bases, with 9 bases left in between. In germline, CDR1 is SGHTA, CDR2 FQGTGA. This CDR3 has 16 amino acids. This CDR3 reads CASSLTRIFSGNTIYF. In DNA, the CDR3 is TGTGCCAGCAGCTTAACCAGGATCTTCTCTGGAAACACCATATATTTT.

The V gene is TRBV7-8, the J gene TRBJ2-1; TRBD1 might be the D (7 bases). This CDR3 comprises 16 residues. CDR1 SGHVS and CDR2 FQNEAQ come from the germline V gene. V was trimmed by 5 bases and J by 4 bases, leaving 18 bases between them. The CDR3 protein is CASSLRLGGLYNEQFF. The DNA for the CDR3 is TGTGCCAGCAGCCTTAGACTAGGGGGCCTATACAATGAGCAGTTCTTC. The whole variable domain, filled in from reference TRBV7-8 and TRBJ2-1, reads GAGVSQSPRYKVAKRGQDVALRCDPISGHVSLFWYQQALGQGPEFLTYFQNEAQLDKSGLPSDRFFAERPEGSVSTLKIQRTQQEDSAVYLCASSLRLGGLYNEQFFGPGTRLTVL.

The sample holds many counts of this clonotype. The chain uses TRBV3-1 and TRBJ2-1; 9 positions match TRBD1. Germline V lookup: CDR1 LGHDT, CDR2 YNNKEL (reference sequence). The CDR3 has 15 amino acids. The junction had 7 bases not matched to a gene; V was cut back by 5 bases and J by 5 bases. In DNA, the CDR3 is TGTGCCAGCAGCGACAGGGGGGGGATACACAATGAGCAGTTCTTC. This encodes CASSDRGGIHNEQFF.

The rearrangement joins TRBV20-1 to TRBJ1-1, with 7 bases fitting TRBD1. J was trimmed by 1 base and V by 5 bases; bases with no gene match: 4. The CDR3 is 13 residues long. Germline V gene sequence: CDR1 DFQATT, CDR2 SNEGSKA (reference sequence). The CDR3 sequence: CSAQGQPNTEAFF. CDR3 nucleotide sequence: TGCAGTGCTCAGGGACAGCCGAACACTGAAGCTTTCTTT.

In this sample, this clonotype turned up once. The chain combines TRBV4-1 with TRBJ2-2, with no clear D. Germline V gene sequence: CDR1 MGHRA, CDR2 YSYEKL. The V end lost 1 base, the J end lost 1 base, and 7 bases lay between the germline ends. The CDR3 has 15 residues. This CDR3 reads CASSQVGRNTGELFF. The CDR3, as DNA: TGCGCCAGCAGCCAAGTAGGGCGGAACACCGGGGAGCTGTTTTTT.

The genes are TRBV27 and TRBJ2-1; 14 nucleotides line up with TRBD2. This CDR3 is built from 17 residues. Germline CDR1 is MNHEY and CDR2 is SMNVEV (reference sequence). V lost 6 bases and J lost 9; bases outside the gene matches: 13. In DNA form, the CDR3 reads TGTGCCAGCAGCACAGGACTAGCGGGAGGAACATTCGGTGAGCAGTTCTTC. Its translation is CASSTGLAGGTFGEQFF.

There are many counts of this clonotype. CDR3 protein: CASSHGQGSTDTQYF. CDR3 DNA: TGTGCCAGCAGCCATGGACAGGGTAGCACAGATACGCAGTATTTT. The chain has TRBV11-2 and TRBJ2-3; 8 nucleotides align to TRBD1. The CDR3 has 15 amino acids. The V segment lost 5 bases and the J segment 0 bases; nucleotides outside the gene matches: 4. Germline lookup yields CDR1 SGHAT and CDR2 FQNNGV. The entire variable domain, with the rest obtained from reference TRBV11-2 and TRBJ2-3, is as follows: EAGVAQSPRYKIIEKRQSVAFWCNPISGHATLYWYQQILGQGPKLLIQFQNNGVVDDSQLPKDRFSAERLKGVDSTLKIQPAKLEDSAVYLCASSHGQGSTDTQYFGPGTRLTVL.

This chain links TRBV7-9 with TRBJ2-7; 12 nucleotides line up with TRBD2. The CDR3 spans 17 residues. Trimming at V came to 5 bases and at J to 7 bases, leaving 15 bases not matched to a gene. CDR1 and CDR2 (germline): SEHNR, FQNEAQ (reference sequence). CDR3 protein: CASSPPGLAGLGEEQYF. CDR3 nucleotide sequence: TGTGCCAGCAGCCCCCCCGGACTAGCGGGGCTGGGAGAGGAGCAGTACTTC.

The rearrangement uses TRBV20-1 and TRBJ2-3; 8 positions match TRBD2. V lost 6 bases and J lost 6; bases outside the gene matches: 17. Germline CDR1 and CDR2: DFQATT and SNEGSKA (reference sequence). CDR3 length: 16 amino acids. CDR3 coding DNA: TGCAGTGCCCAGCGGCCTGGCGGGAGGCCCTCGGATACGCAGTATTTT. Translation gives CSAQRPGGRPSDTQYF.

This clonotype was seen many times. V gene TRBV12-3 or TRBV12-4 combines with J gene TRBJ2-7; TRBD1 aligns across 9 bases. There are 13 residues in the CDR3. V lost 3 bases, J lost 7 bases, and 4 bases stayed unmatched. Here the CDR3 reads CASSLGQGGEQYF. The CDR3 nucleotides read TGTGCCAGCAGTTTGGGACAGGGCGGAGAGCAGTACTTC.

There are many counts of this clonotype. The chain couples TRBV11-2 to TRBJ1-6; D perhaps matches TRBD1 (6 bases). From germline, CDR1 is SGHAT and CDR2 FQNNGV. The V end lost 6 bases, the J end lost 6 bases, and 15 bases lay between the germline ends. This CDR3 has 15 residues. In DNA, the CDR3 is TGTGCCAGCAGTCGAACCGGGACAACTAATTCACCCCTCCACTTT. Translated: CASSRTGTTNSPLHF.

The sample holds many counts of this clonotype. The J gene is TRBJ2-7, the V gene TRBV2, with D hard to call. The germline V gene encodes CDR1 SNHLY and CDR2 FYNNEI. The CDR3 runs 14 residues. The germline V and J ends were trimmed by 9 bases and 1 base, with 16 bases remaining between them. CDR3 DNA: TGTGCCAGAGAAAAGTTCGGATCGTCCTACGAGCAGTACTTC. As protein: CAREKFGSSYEQYF.

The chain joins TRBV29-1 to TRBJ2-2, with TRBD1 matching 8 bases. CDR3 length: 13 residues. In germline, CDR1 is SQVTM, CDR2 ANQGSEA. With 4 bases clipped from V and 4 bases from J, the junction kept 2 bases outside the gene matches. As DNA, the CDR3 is TGCAGCGTTGGGACAGGGCGCACCGGGGAGCTGTTTTTT. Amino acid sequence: CSVGTGRTGELFF.

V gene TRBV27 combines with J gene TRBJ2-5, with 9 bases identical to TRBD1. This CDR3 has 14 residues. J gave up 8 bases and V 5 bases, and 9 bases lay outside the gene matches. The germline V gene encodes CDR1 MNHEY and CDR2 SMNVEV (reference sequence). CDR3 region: CASSLWTGEATQYF. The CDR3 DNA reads TGTGCCAGCAGTCTCTGGACAGGGGAGGCAACCCAGTACTTC.

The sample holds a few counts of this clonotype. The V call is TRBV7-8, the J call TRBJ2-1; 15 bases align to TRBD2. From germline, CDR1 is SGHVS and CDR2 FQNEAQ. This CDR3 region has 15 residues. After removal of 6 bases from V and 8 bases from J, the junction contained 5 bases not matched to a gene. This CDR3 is CASRPGLAGGDEQFF. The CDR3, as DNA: TGTGCCAGCAGACCGGGACTAGCGGGAGGAGATGAGCAGTTCTTC.

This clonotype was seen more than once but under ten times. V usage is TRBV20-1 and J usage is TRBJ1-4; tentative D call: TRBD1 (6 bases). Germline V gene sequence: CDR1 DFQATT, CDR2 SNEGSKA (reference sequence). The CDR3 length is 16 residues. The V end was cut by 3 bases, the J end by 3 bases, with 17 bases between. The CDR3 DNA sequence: TGCAGTGCTAGCCATTGGGAGGGGGGATCTAATGAAAAACTGTTTTTT. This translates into CSASHWEGGSNEKLFF.

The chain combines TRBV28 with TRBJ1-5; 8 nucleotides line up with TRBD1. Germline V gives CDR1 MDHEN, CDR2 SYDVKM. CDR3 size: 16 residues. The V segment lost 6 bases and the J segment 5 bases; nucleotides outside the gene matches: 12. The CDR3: CASRSSWQGADQPQHF. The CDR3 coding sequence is TGTGCCAGCAGAAGCTCTTGGCAGGGGGCTGATCAGCCCCAGCATTTT. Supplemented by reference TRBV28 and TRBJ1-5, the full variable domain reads DVKVTQSSRYLVKRTGEKVFLECVQDMDHENMFWYRQDPGLGLRLIYFSYDVKMKEKGDIPEGYSVSREKKERFSLILESASTNQTSMYLCASRSSWQGADQPQHFGDGTRLSIL.

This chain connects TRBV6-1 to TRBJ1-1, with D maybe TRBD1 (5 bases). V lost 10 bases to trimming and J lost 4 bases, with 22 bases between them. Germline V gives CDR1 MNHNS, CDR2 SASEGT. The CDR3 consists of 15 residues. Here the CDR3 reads CAIRNGDRGSTEAFF. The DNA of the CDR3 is TGTGCCATCCGTAACGGGGATAGGGGATCCACTGAAGCTTTCTTT.

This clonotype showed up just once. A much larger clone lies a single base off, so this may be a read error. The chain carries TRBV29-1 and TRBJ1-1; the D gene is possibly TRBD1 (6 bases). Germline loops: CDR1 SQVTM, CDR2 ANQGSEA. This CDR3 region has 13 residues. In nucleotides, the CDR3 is TGCAGCGTTAGCAAAAAGGGGGGAACTGAAGCTCTCTTT. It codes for CSVSKKGGTEALF.